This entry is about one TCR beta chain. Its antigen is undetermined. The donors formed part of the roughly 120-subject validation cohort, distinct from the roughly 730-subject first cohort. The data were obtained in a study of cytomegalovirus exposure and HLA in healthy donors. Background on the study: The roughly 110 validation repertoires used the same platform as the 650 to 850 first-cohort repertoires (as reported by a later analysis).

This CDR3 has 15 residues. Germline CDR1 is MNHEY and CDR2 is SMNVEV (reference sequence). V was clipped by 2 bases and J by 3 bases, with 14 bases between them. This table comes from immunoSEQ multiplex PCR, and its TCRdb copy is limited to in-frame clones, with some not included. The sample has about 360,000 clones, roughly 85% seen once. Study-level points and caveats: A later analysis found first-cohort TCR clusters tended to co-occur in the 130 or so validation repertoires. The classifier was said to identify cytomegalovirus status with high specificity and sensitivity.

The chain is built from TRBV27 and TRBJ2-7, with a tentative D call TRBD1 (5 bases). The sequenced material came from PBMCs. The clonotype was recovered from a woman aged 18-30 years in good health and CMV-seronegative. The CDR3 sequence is CASSLGQGIVYEQYF. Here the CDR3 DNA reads TGTGCCAGCAGTTTAGGGCAGGGTATCGTCTACGAGCAGTACTTC.